This TCR beta chain was retrieved from a study of blood T cells in healthy people across ages. Per germline, CDR1 SGHAT and CDR2 FQNNGV. This CDR3 contains 13 residues. Trimming pared 5 bases from V and 4 bases from J, leaving 10 bases between. Details on this clonotype: A read error may explain this, as a much larger clone is one base away.

PCR was performed a second time for about 7 to 12 cycles using a sample-barcoded 5' primer and a J-beta primer mix. TCRdb itself ran the 5' RACE reads through MiXCR, one entry per CDR3 protein. The table records about 640,000 distinct CDR3 sequences, 58% of them present only once. This chain joins TRBV11-2 and TRBJ2-3, with D perhaps matching TRBD2 (6 bases). The receptor was derived from a man aged 60 to 75 in good health. Input material: blood. The CDR3 DNA is TGTGCCAGCAGCCGCGCTAGCGCAGATACGCAGTATTTT. It specifies CASSRASADTQYF.